This T cell receptor (beta chain) was sequenced for a study of a mutant IDH1 vaccine in newly diagnosed glioma. The wider study: The sex distribution of treated patients was roughly 62% male and roughly 38% female, with a mean age of around 40 years. Findings and limits, study-wide: Among all patients, vaccine-induced immune responses occurred in about 93%.

With regard to this clone: Its cognate antigen is unknown.

The sample's time point: week 5, during vaccination. Doses of 300 ug of mutant IDH1 20-mer peptide were given with topical imiquimod. Per germline, CDR1 MDHEN and CDR2 SYDVKM. Between the trimmed V and J ends, which lost 10 bases and 6 bases, there was a span of 18 bases. The length of the CDR3 is 13 residues. Sequencing used immunoSEQ multiplex PCR; TCRdb keeps in-frame clones, though not all of them. The sample records roughly 28,000 clones, 70% to 85% being singletons. The chain has TRBV28 and TRBJ1-2; D not resolved. This TCR was recovered from a man in his forties with glioma. Some clones in this sample may be carry-over from other donors' samples. Sequenced here: PBMCs, sampled from a glioma patient whose treatment included an IDH1 peptide vaccine. The CDR3 sequence is CATNDVGPDGYTF. For the CDR3, the DNA is TGTGCCACCAACGATGTCGGACCTGATGGCTACACCTTC.